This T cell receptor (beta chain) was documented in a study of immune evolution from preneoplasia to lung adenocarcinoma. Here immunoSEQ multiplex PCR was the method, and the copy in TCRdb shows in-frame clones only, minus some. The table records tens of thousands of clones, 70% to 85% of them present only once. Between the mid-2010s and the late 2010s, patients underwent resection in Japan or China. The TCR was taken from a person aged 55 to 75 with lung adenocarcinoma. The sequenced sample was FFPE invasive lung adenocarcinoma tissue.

The CDR3, as DNA: TGTGCCAGCAGCAAGGGACAGGGGGCGGACGGGGAGCTGTTTTTT. Translating gives CASSKGQGADGELFF. This chain links TRBV5-4 with TRBJ2-2, with 12 bases lining up with TRBD1. The V gene end was trimmed by 4 bases and the J gene end by 7 bases; junction bases not matched to a gene: 5. CDR3 length: 15 amino acids. The V gene's germline CDR1 is SGHNT and CDR2 YYREEE (reference sequence).